A selection of T cell receptor beta chains follows, all from one sample in a study of regulatory T cells in long-lasting Graves disease. Each CDR3 protein gets one entry after TCRdb re-called the multiplex PCR reads with MiXCR. The sample records about 500,000 distinct CDR3 sequences, around 12% being singletons. This sample also belongs to another study, concerning T cells in Graves' hyperthyroidism and ophthalmopathy.

Specimen: peripheral blood mononuclear cells (PBMCs), collected at new diagnosis, from a patient treated with antithyroid drugs. The source is a woman aged 25-40 years with Graves disease. CDR3s include the opening cysteine and the closing phenylalanine or tryptophan. The order of the fields is clone size, V gene, J gene, D gene, CDR3 protein, CDR3 DNA. A D gene is named only where the DNA matches it firmly. Size values are once, few and many counts, or a class for expanded clones, and some rows have none.

clone size: many
V gene: TRBV28
J gene: TRBJ1-4
D gene: .
CDR3 protein: CASSSPGPGWEKLFF
CDR3 DNA: TGTGCCAGCAGTTCTCCGGGCCCTGGCTGGGAAAAACTGTTTTTT

clone size: many
V gene: TRBV7-8
J gene: TRBJ2-1
D gene: TRBD2
CDR3 protein: CASSSRLAGFYNEQFF
CDR3 DNA: TGTGCCAGCAGCTCCAGACTAGCGGGATTTTACAATGAGCAGTTCTTC

clone size: .
V gene: TRBV30
J gene: TRBJ2-3
D gene: TRBD2
CDR3 protein: CAWGFLAASTDTQYF
CDR3 DNA: TGTGCCTGGGGTTTCCTAGCGGCTAGCACAGATACGCAGTATTTT

clone size: many
V gene: TRBV20-1
J gene: TRBJ2-3
D gene: .
CDR3 protein: CSAGGKGPDTQYF
CDR3 DNA: TGCAGTGCTGGGGGAAAGGGGCCAGATACGCAGTATTTT

clone size: .
V gene: TRBV27
J gene: TRBJ2-2
D gene: .
CDR3 protein: CASSFLSSSGELFF
CDR3 DNA: TGTGCCAGCAGTTTTCTCAGCTCCTCCGGGGAGCTGTTTTTT

clone size: many
V gene: TRBV2
J gene: TRBJ1-1
D gene: TRBD1
CDR3 protein: CASSEWGTGGTEAFF
CDR3 DNA: TGTGCCAGCAGTGAATGGGGGACAGGGGGCACTGAAGCTTTCTTT

clone size: many
V gene: TRBV29-1
J gene: TRBJ1-1
D gene: .
CDR3 protein: CSVDHAGTVTEAFF
CDR3 DNA: TGCAGCGTTGACCACGCCGGGACGGTCACTGAAGCTTTCTTT

clone size: .
V gene: TRBV30
J gene: TRBJ2-2
D gene: TRBD2
CDR3 protein: CAWSVLPGGITGELFF
CDR3 DNA: TGTGCCTGGAGTGTACTTCCGGGAGGGATCACCGGGGAGCTGTTTTTT

clone size: many
V gene: TRBV5-1
J gene: TRBJ2-3
D gene: TRBD2
CDR3 protein: CASSTGTTRDTQYF
CDR3 DNA: TGCGCCAGCAGCACCGGGACTACACGGGATACGCAGTATTTT

clone size: many
V gene: TRBV11-2
J gene: TRBJ2-2
D gene: TRBD1
CDR3 protein: CASRHTRGGPGELFF
CDR3 DNA: TGTGCCAGCAGACACACACGAGGGGGCCCCGGGGAGCTGTTTTTT

clone size: few
V gene: TRBV5-1
J gene: TRBJ2-7
D gene: .
CDR3 protein: CASSFTGFSYEQYF
CDR3 DNA: TGCGCCAGCAGCTTCACAGGATTCTCCTACGAGCAGTACTTC

clone size: .
V gene: TRBV7-9
J gene: TRBJ2-7
D gene: .
CDR3 protein: CASSRTENYEQYF
CDR3 DNA: TGTGCCAGCAGCCGGACTGAGAACTACGAGCAGTACTTC

clone size: few
V gene: TRBV5-1
J gene: TRBJ1-1
D gene: TRBD1
CDR3 protein: CASSEGADTEAFF
CDR3 DNA: TGCGCCAGCAGCGAGGGGGCCGACACTGAAGCTTTCTTT

clone size: many
V gene: TRBV5-8
J gene: TRBJ2-5
D gene: TRBD1
CDR3 protein: CASSFGTGLGETQYF
CDR3 DNA: TGTGCCAGCAGCTTCGGGACAGGTCTTGGGGAGACCCAGTACTTC

clone size: many
V gene: TRBV4-3
J gene: TRBJ2-4
D gene: .
CDR3 protein: CASSQGRGIQYF
CDR3 DNA: TGCGCCAGCAGCCAAGGGAGGGGCATTCAGTACTTC

clone size: .
V gene: TRBV3-1
J gene: TRBJ1-6
D gene: .
CDR3 protein: CASSQDLGGFHSPLHF
CDR3 DNA: TGTGCCAGCAGCCAAGATTTAGGAGGGTTCCATTCACCCCTCCACTTT

clone size: many
V gene: TRBV12-5
J gene: TRBJ1-2
D gene: .
CDR3 protein: CASGAGLGYTF
CDR3 DNA: TGTGCTAGTGGTGCCGGGCTTGGCTACACCTTC

clone size: many
V gene: TRBV7-2
J gene: TRBJ2-3
D gene: .
CDR3 protein: CASSLNLLSTDTQYF
CDR3 DNA: TGTGCCAGCAGCTTAAACCTACTCAGCACAGATACGCAGTATTTT

clone size: many
V gene: TRBV11-3
J gene: TRBJ2-3
D gene: TRBD2
CDR3 protein: CASSLRTSGTTDTQYF
CDR3 DNA: TGTGCCAGCAGCCTCCGGACTAGCGGGACCACAGATACGCAGTATTTT

clone size: many
V gene: TRBV5-1
J gene: TRBJ1-2
D gene: .
CDR3 protein: CASSLDGKSYTF
CDR3 DNA: TGCGCCAGCAGCTTGGATGGCAAATCCTACACCTTC

clone size: many
V gene: TRBV30
J gene: TRBJ1-5
D gene: TRBD1
CDR3 protein: CAWRRQGGQRENQPQHF
CDR3 DNA: TGTGCCTGGAGGCGACAGGGCGGTCAAAGGGAGAATCAGCCCCAGCATTTT

clone size: many
V gene: TRBV18
J gene: TRBJ1-1
D gene: .
CDR3 protein: CASSITGMNTEAFF
CDR3 DNA: TGTGCCAGCTCTATAACAGGGATGAACACTGAAGCTTTCTTT